These 24 T cell receptor beta chains were all obtained from the same sample, sequenced in a study of blood T cell repertoires in COVID-19. TCRdb's table, derived via immunoSEQ multiplex PCR, lists solely in-frame clones and lacks some. The sample carries approximately 210,000 clones, about 80% recorded once. The sequenced sample consisted of PBMCs or T cells enriched from blood (not recorded which). The receptors were gathered from a man between 40 and 49 years old who had recovered from COVID-19.

The chain joins TRBV5-4 to TRBJ2-3, with D perhaps matching TRBD2 (7 bases). With 0 bases removed from V and 4 bases from J, the gap between germline ends came to 12 bases. CDR3 length: 15 amino acids. Germline V gene lookup returns CDR1 SGHNT and CDR2 YYREEE (reference sequence). Here the CDR3 reads CASSLGGGFADTQYF. CDR3 bases: TGTGCCAGCAGCTTGGGGGGGGGCTTCGCAGATACGCAGTATTTT.

The J gene is TRBJ1-2, the V gene TRBV6-5, with D maybe TRBD1 (5 bases). Germline-derived CDR1 and CDR2 are MNHEY and SVGAGI. The CDR3 runs to 14 residues. V dropped 6 bases and J dropped 8 bases, with 19 bases sitting between them. The CDR3 loop is CASRPRGGRGGYTF. CDR3 nucleotide sequence: TGTGCCAGCAGACCCCGCGGGGGACGGGGCGGCTACACCTTC.

Only a few counts were recorded for this clone. V and J are TRBV7-6 and TRBJ2-3; 7 bases align to TRBD2. The J segment lost 2 bases and the V segment lost 0 bases, leaving 5 bases of the junction unmatched. This CDR3 contains 16 residues. Germline assignment: CDR1 SGHVS and CDR2 FNYEAQ. DNA for the CDR3: TGTGCCAGCAGCTTAGCCGGCCGGGGGGACACAGATACGCAGTATTTT. Translation gives CASSLAGRGDTDTQYF.

The J gene is TRBJ2-1, the V gene TRBV5-1; 10 nucleotides match TRBD2. Per germline, CDR1 SGHRS and CDR2 YFSETQ. Unmatched junction bases numbered 5, after V lost 1 base and J lost 10 bases. This CDR3 has 14 residues. The CDR3 nucleotides read TGCGCCAGCAGCTTGTCTAGCGGGAGATTCGAGCAGTTCTTC. Translated: CASSLSSGRFEQFF.

The chain joins TRBV24-1 to TRBJ2-1, with D hard to call. Deletions cut 6 bases from V and 7 bases from J, with 6 bases between. The germline CDR1 and CDR2 sequences are KGHDR and SFDVKD. This CDR3 region has 11 residues. CDR3 loop: CATSLSNEQFF. The CDR3 DNA reads TGTGCCACCAGTCTCAGTAATGAGCAGTTCTTC.

In this sample, this clone turned up a few times. The V call is TRBV7-9, the J call TRBJ1-5; 7 nucleotides line up with TRBD1. Trimming took 5 bases from V and 9 from J; bases not matched to a gene: 13. The CDR3 runs 15 residues. Per the germline V gene, CDR1 is SEHNR and CDR2 is FQNEAQ (reference sequence). The CDR3 loop reads CASSRLGDRSSPQHF. The CDR3 nucleotides read TGTGCCAGCAGCCGCCTGGGGGACAGATCGTCGCCCCAGCATTTT.

V usage is TRBV6-1 and J usage is TRBJ1-1; tentatively, D is TRBD1 (5 bases). Trimming left V 3 bases short and J 3 bases short, with 14 bases between. In germline, CDR1 is MNHNS, CDR2 SASEGT. The CDR3 totals 15 residues. The CDR3 loop reads CASSDGGARYTEAFF. CDR3 nucleotide sequence: TGTGCCAGCAGTGACGGCGGGGCTCGGTACACTGAAGCTTTCTTT.

V gene TRBV28 combines with J gene TRBJ2-7; D remains ambiguous. Trimming took 4 bases from V and 3 from J, leaving 10 bases between them. The CDR3 totals 13 residues. The germline V gene has CDR1 MDHEN and CDR2 SYDVKM. The CDR3 sequence is CASSYSELYEQYF. The CDR3 DNA reads TGTGCCAGCAGTTATTCCGAGCTCTACGAGCAGTACTTC.

The rearrangement links TRBV15 to TRBJ1-4; D might be TRBD1 (5 bases). The V and J ends lost 5 bases and 5 bases respectively, with 15 bases between them. The CDR3 runs 15 residues. The germline V gene encodes CDR1 LNHNV and CDR2 YYDKDF (reference sequence). The CDR3 region has the DNA TGTGCCACCAGCCGCCTAGCGGGGGGAAATGAAAAACTGTTTTTT. Encoded protein: CATSRLAGGNEKLFF.

The chain combines TRBV28 with TRBJ1-5, with 8 bases that match TRBD1. V lost 4 bases, J lost 2 bases, and 7 bases stayed unmatched. The CDR3 is 16 residues long. Germline loops: CDR1 MDHEN, CDR2 SYDVKM. As DNA, the CDR3 is TGTGCCAGCAGTTCAGGGGGCGCGGAGGGCAATCAGCCCCAGCATTTT. It translates to CASSSGGAEGNQPQHF.

The chain recombines TRBV5-1 with TRBJ2-1; D ambiguous. Germline-derived CDR1 and CDR2 are SGHRS and YFSETQ. The V end was cut by 2 bases, the J end by 9 bases, with 9 bases between. This CDR3 is built from 12 residues. The CDR3 nucleotides are TGCGCCAGCAGCTTTTCGAGTAGTGAGCAGTTCTTC. As protein: CASSFSSSEQFF.

The chain links TRBV19 to TRBJ1-6; D is unclear. CDR3 length: 13 amino acids. The germline gives CDR1 LNHDA, CDR2 SQIVND (reference sequence). Trimming left V 5 bases short and J 2 bases short, with 4 bases between. The CDR3 is CASSYTYNSPLHF. In nucleotides, the CDR3 is TGTGCCAGTAGTTATACCTATAATTCACCCCTCCACTTT.

The chain carries TRBV5-4 and TRBJ1-2, with 7 bases identical to TRBD1. J gave up 2 bases and V 4 bases, and 5 bases lay outside the gene matches. The CDR3 is 14 amino acids. Germline CDR1 reads SGHNT; CDR2 reads YYREEE (reference sequence). For the CDR3, the DNA is TGTGCCAGCAGCGGCAGGGGGACCAACTATGGCTACACCTTC. Its protein is CASSGRGTNYGYTF.

The chain carries TRBV6-5 and TRBJ1-2; D is uncertain. V shed 8 bases and J shed 4 bases, with 17 bases lying between them. Per germline, CDR1 MNHEY and CDR2 SVGAGI. The length of the CDR3 is 14 residues. The CDR3 coding sequence is TGTGCCAGCCGATTCTGGGAGGATGCCTATGGCTACACCTTC. Protein: CASRFWEDAYGYTF.

The genes are TRBV19 and TRBJ1-3; D unresolved. CDR1 and CDR2 (germline): LNHDA, SQIVND (reference sequence). The CDR3 has 15 residues. V lost 6 bases and J lost 4, with 16 bases in between. In nucleotides, the CDR3 is TGTGCCAGTAGCTGGAGGTGGTCGGCGGGAAACACCATATATTTT. Translating gives CASSWRWSAGNTIYF. The full variable domain, its missing parts supplied by reference TRBV19 and TRBJ1-3, is DGGITQSPKYLFRKEGQNVTLSCEQNLNHDAMYWYRQDPGQGLRLIYYSQIVNDFQKGDIAEGYSVSREKKESFPLTVTSAQKNPTAFYLCASSWRWSAGNTIYFGEGSWLTVV.

The chain carries TRBV7-3 and TRBJ2-2, with D unresolved. V gave up 6 bases and J gave up 4 bases, with 9 bases separating them. This CDR3 is built from 13 residues. Germline V gene sequence: CDR1 SGHTA, CDR2 FQGTGA. The CDR3 loop reads CASSLLSTGELFF. DNA for the CDR3: TGTGCCAGCAGTCTCCTTAGCACCGGGGAGCTGTTTTTT.

This clone was seen just once. V usage is TRBV6-1 and J usage is TRBJ1-2; 8 bases are shared with TRBD1. Losses at the gene ends were 0 bases for V and 5 bases for J; bases not matched to a gene: 5. Germline lookup yields CDR1 MNHNS and CDR2 SASEGT. The CDR3 is 15 amino acids. The chain's CDR3 is CASSEALGTGYGYTF. The CDR3 bases are TGTGCCAGCAGTGAAGCGCTCGGGACAGGATATGGCTACACCTTC.

J is TRBJ1-4 and V is TRBV29-1; 8 bases match TRBD1. Looked up from germline, CDR1 is SQVTM and CDR2 is ANQGSEA. J lost 4 bases, V lost 0 bases, and 7 bases had no gene match. CDR3 length: 16 amino acids. The CDR3 DNA reads as TGCAGCGTTGAAGAGTTGCGACAGGGGAATAATGAAAAACTGTTTTTT. It codes for CSVEELRQGNNEKLFF.

The V gene is TRBV5-1, the J gene TRBJ2-1; 11 bases align to TRBD2. Losses at the gene ends were 1 base for V and 4 bases for J; bases not matched to a gene: 10. This CDR3 region has 18 residues. Germline CDR1 and CDR2: SGHRS and YFSETQ. The CDR3, as DNA: TGCGCCAGCAGCTTGAAGTGGGCTAGCGGGGGGAATTACAATGAGCAGTTCTTC. It yields the protein CASSLKWASGGNYNEQFF.

The CDR3 here is CASSSATGGTGNTIYF. CDR3 sequence (DNA): TGTGCCAGCAGCTCAGCCACAGGGGGAACTGGAAACACCATATATTTT. The chain combines TRBV7-2 with TRBJ1-3, with 8 bases fitting TRBD1. V was pared by 4 bases and J by 2 bases, with 7 bases of the junction left unmatched. The CDR3 contains 16 residues. CDR1 is SGHTA, CDR2 FQGNSA, per germline.

The chain has TRBV11-3 and TRBJ2-1; 8 positions match TRBD2. Per the germline V gene, CDR1 is SGHNT and CDR2 is YENEEA. The CDR3 is 13 residues long. J gave up 8 bases and V 5 bases, and 5 bases lay outside the gene matches. The CDR3 nucleotides read TGTGCCAGCAGCCCATACGGGAGGGATGAGCAGTTCTTC. Translating it yields CASSPYGRDEQFF.

This chain links TRBV7-3 with TRBJ2-7; the D gene is possibly TRBD1 (5 bases). The CDR3 has 13 residues. The germline V and J ends were trimmed by 5 bases and 3 bases, with 11 bases remaining between them. CDR1 and CDR2 (germline): SGHTA, FQGTGA. CDR3 in amino acids: CASSHVGDYEQYF. As DNA, the CDR3 is TGTGCCAGCAGCCACGTAGGGGACTACGAGCAGTACTTC.

The chain joins TRBV10-3 to TRBJ2-2; 7 nucleotides line up with TRBD1. With V trimmed by 7 bases and J by 4 bases, 6 bases remained unmatched. CDR3 size: 14 residues. Germline-derived CDR1 and CDR2 are ENHRY and SYGVKD. The CDR3 DNA reads TGTGCCATCACCGGGACAGTTCGCACCGGGGAGCTGTTTTTT. It specifies CAITGTVRTGELFF.

The V gene is TRBV3-1 (or the pseudogene TRBV3-2), the J gene TRBJ1-2; D gene uncertain. The V end lost 4 bases, the J end lost 8 bases, and 8 bases lay between the germline ends. This CDR3 has 11 residues. Germline assignment: CDR1 LGHDT and CDR2 YNNKEL (reference sequence). In nucleotides, the CDR3 is TGTGCCAGCAGCCCTCTGAGGGGCTACACCTTC. As protein: CASSPLRGYTF.